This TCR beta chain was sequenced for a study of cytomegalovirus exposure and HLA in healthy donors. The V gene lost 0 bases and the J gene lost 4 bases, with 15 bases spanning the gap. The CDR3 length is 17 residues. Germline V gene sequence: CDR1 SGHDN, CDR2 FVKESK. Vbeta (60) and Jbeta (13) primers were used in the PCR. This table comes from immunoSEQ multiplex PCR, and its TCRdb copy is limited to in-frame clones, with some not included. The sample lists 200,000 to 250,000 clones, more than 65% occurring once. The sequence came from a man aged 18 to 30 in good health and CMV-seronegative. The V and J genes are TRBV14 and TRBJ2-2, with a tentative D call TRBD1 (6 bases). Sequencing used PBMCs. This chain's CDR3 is CASSQELVRGITGELFF. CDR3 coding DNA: TGTGCCAGCAGCCAAGAATTGGTCAGGGGAATCACCGGGGAGCTGTTTTTT. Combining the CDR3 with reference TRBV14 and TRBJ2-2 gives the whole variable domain EAGVTQFPSHSVIEKGQTVTLRCDPISGHDNLYWYRRVMGKEIKFLLHFVKESKQDESGMPNNRFLAERTGGTYSTLKVQPAELEDSGVYFCASSQELVRGITGELFFGEGSRLTVL.